This is a list of T cell receptor beta chains from one sample in a study of blood T cell repertoires in COVID-19. The method was immunoSEQ multiplex PCR; TCRdb's version includes in-frame clones alone and lacks a portion of them. This sample carries some 160,000 clones, 85% to 90% of them seen once, and the ten largest clones take 5% to 8.5%. The sample taken for sequencing was PBMCs or T cells enriched from blood (not recorded which). These receptors came from a woman between 50 and 59 years old who had recovered from COVID-19. Each CDR3 is given with its conserved first and last residue. Fields, in order: J gene, V gene, D gene, CDR3 protein. A D gene is named only where the DNA matches it firmly.

TRBJ1-2 TRBV10-3 NA CAISAIGGAEGYTF
TRBJ2-3 TRBV23-1 TRBD1 CASSQTGTGFTDTQYF
TRBJ2-2 TRBV2 NA CASSEFGGNTGELFF
TRBJ2-7 TRBV11-3 NA CASSLAGLGGQYEQYF
TRBJ2-5 TRBV7-7 TRBD2 CASSASGGSQETQYF
TRBJ1-5 TRBV6-5 NA CASSYRRGGQPQHF
TRBJ1-6 TRBV5-5 TRBD1 CASRRDSQGDSPLHF
TRBJ2-7 TRBV6-2/TRBV6-3 TRBD1 CASSPPGQLSYEQYF
TRBJ1-1 TRBV5-4 TRBD1 CASSHRGRDTEAFF
TRBJ2-2 TRBV11-2 TRBD1 CASSQGTGWNGELFF
TRBJ2-7 TRBV9 NA CASSVGQGTYEQYF
TRBJ2-3 TRBV21-1 NA CASCRRTGAPMADTQYF
TRBJ2-3 TRBV27 NA CASSLGGFRADTQYF
TRBJ2-1 TRBV4-1 NA CASSQESLYEQFF
TRBJ1-2 TRBV19 NA CASSLAGRDGYTF
TRBJ2-1 TRBV5-1 NA CASQLIENEQFF
TRBJ1-2 TRBV7-9 TRBD1 CASSLDTGGAYGYTF
TRBJ1-1 TRBV30 NA CAWSRTGTEAFF
TRBJ2-1 TRBV6-2/TRBV6-3 NA CASSPLLNEQFF
TRBJ1-4 TRBV7-2 NA CASSLAQGPLEKLFF
TRBJ2-7 TRBV4-3 TRBD1 CASSPIRKDRVHEQYF
TRBJ2-7 TRBV7-8 NA CASSLSPREQYF
TRBJ2-5 TRBV4-2 TRBD2 CASSQGGGSDNQETQYF
TRBJ2-1 TRBV12-5 NA CASGFRAAEQFF
TRBJ1-4 TRBV6-2/TRBV6-3 NA CASTPARRLFF
TRBJ2-7 TRBV7-2 TRBD1 CASSQGQVYEQYF
TRBJ2-2 TRBV7-7 TRBD2 CASSLNLAGSTNTGELFF
TRBJ1-2 TRBV20-1 NA CSASNPPTEGGYTF
TRBJ2-1 TRBV11-2 NA CASTPPAGWGNEQFF
TRBJ2-2 TRBV7-6 NA CASSSIFMGLTGELFF
TRBJ2-1 TRBV5-1 TRBD1 CASSLVTGEGNEQFF
TRBJ1-5 TRBV6-1 TRBD1 CASSDQGTGIQPQHF
TRBJ2-3 TRBV7-3 NA CASSLLKGTDTQYF
TRBJ1-5 TRBV5-1 TRBD1 CASSLGDREGGQPQHF
TRBJ1-5 TRBV7-6 TRBD1 CASSLDRFQPQHF
TRBJ1-2 TRBV27 NA CASSPIGVDYGYTF
TRBJ2-3 TRBV29-1 NA CSVKGHLNTDTQYF
TRBJ1-4 TRBV11-3 TRBD1 CASSVRDRILREKLFF
TRBJ2-7 TRBV5-6 TRBD1 CASSLKTTGRSSYEQYF
TRBJ1-4 TRBV6-2/TRBV6-3 TRBD1 CASSPGQTNEKLFF
TRBJ1-5 TRBV19 NA CASSIMRQGNQPQHF
TRBJ1-4 TRBV5-6 NA CASSSTGNTNEKLFF
TRBJ2-5 TRBV11-2 TRBD2 CASSPSLGGGGLGETQYF
TRBJ1-1 TRBV9 NA CASSVQGNTEAFF
TRBJ1-2 TRBV27 NA CASSLGGGFGYTF
TRBJ1-5 TRBV3-1/TRBV3-2 NA CASSRALNQPQHF
TRBJ2-1 TRBV7-9 TRBD1 CASSLGTGGAGNEQFF
TRBJ2-7 TRBV29-1 NA CSVQRSPSEQYF
TRBJ1-5 TRBV5-5 TRBD1 CASSRDRVNQPQHF
TRBJ1-1 TRBV7-8 TRBD1 CASSLRTGEAFF
TRBJ1-5 TRBV21-1 NA CASSKCPTIQPQHF
TRBJ2-5 TRBV3-1/TRBV3-2 NA CASSQGRLIKETQYF
TRBJ2-2 TRBV7-9 TRBD1 CASSSPPGQGVWTGELFF
TRBJ2-7 TRBV12-3/TRBV12-4 NA CASSFFRTYEQYF
TRBJ2-1 TRBV5-1 TRBD2 CASRSGLAREQFF
TRBJ2-7 TRBV24-1 TRBD1 CATSETGSSREQYF
TRBJ2-5 TRBV5-1 TRBD1 CASSLGVRDRIRETQYF